Presented here are 20 T cell receptor beta chains from one specimen sequenced in a study of blood T cell repertoires in COVID-19 (dated by TCRdb to the early 2020s). The library was prepared using the immunoSEQ multiplex PCR assay. TCRdb carries this immuneACCESS record with in-frame sequences only. Its versions omit some clonotypes, under half of them owing to an unresolved V gene in the studies checked, with the rest unexplained. Counted in this sample were some 100,000 clones; about 89% of them appeared once. The ten largest clones capture about a fifth of the sample. Sequenced: peripheral blood. Source of these receptors: a human donor with acute or convalescent COVID-19. The donor label of this sample is uncertain.

This rearrangement joins TRBV2 to TRBJ2-3; 8 nucleotides match TRBD2. The CDR3 extends over 14 amino acids. Trimming cost V 8 bases and J 4 bases; bases outside gene matches: 8. Germline V gives CDR1 SNHLY, CDR2 FYNNEI. The CDR3 nucleotides read TGTGCCAGCCGAGCGGGAGTCCTGTCAGATACGCAGTATTTT. Protein: CASRAGVLSDTQYF.

This chain uses TRBV3-1 (or the pseudogene TRBV3-2) with TRBJ2-7, with a weak D call TRBD2 (6 bases). CDR3 length: 16 residues. V gave up 0 bases and J gave up 2 bases, with 14 bases separating them. Germline V lookup: CDR1 LGHDT, CDR2 YNNKEL (reference sequence). The CDR3, as DNA: TGTGCCAGCAGCCAAGAGGGGACTGTAAGCCCCTACGAGCAGTACTTC. Translation: CASSQEGTVSPYEQYF.

The CDR3 sequence: CASSLTFSETQYF. DNA for the CDR3: TGTGCCAGCAGCTTAACGTTTTCGGAGACCCAGTACTTC. The chain is built from TRBV7-3 and TRBJ2-5; D remains unclear. V shed 0 bases and J shed 5 bases, with 7 bases lying between them. CDR3 length equals 13 residues. Germline-derived CDR1 and CDR2 are SGHTA and FQGTGA.

The chain recombines TRBV6-5 with TRBJ1-2; 11 bases fit TRBD1. The CDR3 contains 16 residues. Trimming took 2 bases from V and 0 from J; bases not matched to a gene: 2. CDR1 is MNHEY, CDR2 SVGAGI, per germline. CDR3 loop: CASSYLGQGANYGYTF. The DNA for the CDR3 is TGTGCCAGCAGTTACCTGGGACAGGGGGCTAACTATGGCTACACCTTC.

The V call is TRBV3-1 (or the pseudogene TRBV3-2), the J call TRBJ1-2; D gene ambiguous. This CDR3 contains 16 residues. Germline values: CDR1 LGHDT, CDR2 YNNKEL (reference sequence). V was cut by 1 base and J by 1 base, with 13 bases left in between. The CDR3 DNA is TGTGCCAGCAGCCAAGTGAAACTGTCCTTTAACTATGGCTACACCTTC. It encodes CASSQVKLSFNYGYTF.

V is TRBV18 and J is TRBJ1-1; 8 nucleotides align to TRBD1. J gave up 1 base and V 7 bases, and 5 bases lay outside the gene matches. CDR1 and CDR2 from the germline V gene are KGHSH and LQKENI. The CDR3 contains 14 residues. The CDR3 DNA reads TGTGCCAGCTTCCAAGGACAGGGGAACACTGAAGCTTTCTTT. Its translation is CASFQGQGNTEAFF.

The chain recombines TRBV29-1 with TRBJ1-4; TRBD1 matches at 7 bases. Trimming cost V 7 bases and J 13 bases; bases outside gene matches: 9. The length of the CDR3 is 11 residues. Germline CDR1 is SQVTM and CDR2 is ANQGSEA. In DNA, the CDR3 is TGCAGCGCTCAGGGGGAGGTGGGACTGTTTTTT. Amino acids: CSAQGEVGLFF.

This chain joins TRBV7-2 and TRBJ2-2; D perhaps matches TRBD2 (7 bases). The germline gives CDR1 SGHTA, CDR2 FQGNSA. Trimming stripped 7 bases from V and 0 bases from J, with 18 bases between. CDR3 length: 17 residues. The CDR3 is CASTSWEGQPNTGELFF. CDR3 in DNA: TGTGCCAGCACCTCGTGGGAGGGACAACCGAACACCGGGGAGCTGTTTTTT.

This clone was picked up one time. V and J are TRBV6-6 and TRBJ2-2; 11 positions agree with TRBD2. CDR1 and CDR2 (germline): MNHNY, SVGAGI (reference sequence). V shed 6 bases and J 5 bases; nucleotides not matched to a gene: 5. This CDR3 comprises 15 residues. CDR3 bases: TGTGCCAGCAGCCAACTAGCGGGAGCGACCGGGGAGCTGTTTTTT. This translates into CASSQLAGATGELFF.

The V and J genes are TRBV7-3 and TRBJ1-2, with D possibly matching TRBD1 (5 bases). Trimming took 3 bases from V and 10 from J, leaving 9 bases between them. The CDR3 is 11 residues long. Germline V gene data show CDR1 as SGHTA and CDR2 as FQGTGA. The CDR3 coding sequence is TGTGCCAGCAGCTTGGGGGGAGTCTACACCTTC. Amino acid sequence: CASSLGGVYTF.

This chain uses TRBV5-1 with TRBJ1-2; 10 bases match TRBD1. The CDR3 has 16 residues. Germline V lookup: CDR1 SGHRS, CDR2 YFSETQ. Trimming took 4 bases from V and 1 from J; bases not matched to a gene: 7. CDR3 protein: CASSPDRGMNNYGYTF. The CDR3 DNA sequence: TGCGCCAGCAGCCCGGACAGGGGGATGAATAACTATGGCTACACCTTC.

This clone was found once. The chain recombines TRBV3-1 (or the pseudogene TRBV3-2) with TRBJ2-1; D not resolved. CDR1 is LGHDT and CDR2 is YNNKEL in the germline V gene (reference sequence). This CDR3 comprises 13 residues. V was trimmed by 5 bases and J by 5 bases, leaving 10 bases between them. CDR3 residues: CASSSLLHNEQFF. The CDR3 nucleotides are TGTGCCAGCAGCTCGCTTCTACACAATGAGCAGTTCTTC.

This clone occurred a few times. This chain links TRBV7-3 with TRBJ2-2; 8 positions agree with TRBD1. Germline CDR1 reads SGHTA; CDR2 reads FQGTGA. This CDR3 has 15 amino acids. Trimming removed 4 bases from V and 5 bases from J; junction bases left unmatched: 6. Written as DNA, the CDR3 is TGTGCCAGCAGCTCGGACAGGGTGCAGACCGGGGAGCTGTTTTTT. Amino acid sequence: CASSSDRVQTGELFF.

The rearrangement joins TRBV30 to TRBJ1-2; 10 bases agree with TRBD1. Trimming cost V 3 bases and J 5 bases; bases outside gene matches: 3. This CDR3 spans 13 amino acids. CDR1 and CDR2 (germline): GTSNPN, SVGIG (reference sequence). As DNA, the CDR3 is TGTGCCTGGAGGACAGGGGGCGCGTATGGCTACACCTTC. Its protein product is CAWRTGGAYGYTF.

This rearrangement joins TRBV7-3 to TRBJ2-7, with D perhaps matching TRBD2 (6 bases). The germline gives CDR1 SGHTA, CDR2 FQGTGA. Trimming removed 4 bases at V and 7 bases at J, with 14 bases between. CDR3 length: 13 residues. The CDR3 DNA sequence: TGTGCCAGCAGCTCCTCCCCCCGGGAGGAGCAGTACTTC. It is translated as CASSSSPREEQYF.

The rearrangement joins TRBV18 to TRBJ2-3; a weak D match, TRBD2 (6 bases). Between the trimmed V and J ends, which lost 3 bases and 0 bases, there was a span of 13 bases. Germline V lookup: CDR1 KGHSH, CDR2 LQKENI. CDR3 length: 16 residues. The CDR3 loop is CASSPPEGTSTDTQYF. Here the CDR3 DNA reads TGTGCCAGCTCACCTCCGGAGGGGACTAGCACAGATACGCAGTATTTT.

The genes are TRBV10-3 and TRBJ2-6; no definite D call. There are 13 residues in the CDR3. From germline, CDR1 is ENHRY and CDR2 SYGVKD. Deletions cut 10 bases from V and 3 bases from J, with 10 bases between. Here the CDR3 DNA reads TGTGCCACCCTCCCGTTTGGGGCCAACGTCCTGACTTTC. This gives the protein CATLPFGANVLTF.

V and J are TRBV5-1 and TRBJ2-7; perhaps TRBD2 as D (6 bases). Trimming cost V 0 bases and J 5 bases, with 15 bases left between them. The CDR3 has 15 residues. Germline V gives CDR1 SGHRS, CDR2 YFSETQ. DNA for the CDR3: TGCGCCAGCAGCTTGGTGACTAGAAGTATTAACGAGCAGTACTTC. Translating it yields CASSLVTRSINEQYF.

This chain uses TRBV18 with TRBJ1-5; D is uncertain. The germline V gene has CDR1 KGHSH and CDR2 LQKENI. Trimming left V 6 bases short and J 0 bases short, with 24 bases between. The CDR3 covers 19 residues. In DNA form, the CDR3 reads TGTGCCAGCTCTCTATTCAGATCCCAGCCGGGTTATAGCAATCAGCCCCAGCATTTT. Amino acid sequence: CASSLFRSQPGYSNQPQHF.

The rearrangement joins TRBV28 to TRBJ2-3; 7 bases map to TRBD1. Losses at the gene ends were 2 bases for V and 1 base for J; bases not matched to a gene: 3. Germline CDR1 is MDHEN and CDR2 is SYDVKM. The CDR3 has 15 residues. CDR3 in amino acids: CASSLEGGGTDTQYF. The CDR3 bases are TGTGCCAGCAGTTTAGAAGGGGGCGGCACAGATACGCAGTATTTT.